This T cell receptor (beta chain) is drawn from a study of shared clonotypes between healthy human individuals. The study's findings and limits: Sequencing depth was expected to influence donor clonotype sharing.

Measured with immunoSEQ multiplex PCR; TCRdb has only the in-frame clones, and not every one. This repertoire shows more than 400,000 clones, around four fifths found once; its top ten account for about 11%. This clone has only one observation. Its antigen is unknown. This CDR3 has 13 amino acids. CDR1 and CDR2 from the germline V gene are SGHTA and FQGNSA. With 2 bases clipped from V and 12 bases from J, the junction kept 8 bases outside the gene matches. This TCR was sampled from a woman between 40 and 50 years old in good health. Some clones in this sample may be carry-over from other donors' samples. The V gene is TRBV7-2, the J gene TRBJ2-7; 9 bases line up with TRBD1. Sequencing input: PBMCs. The DNA for the CDR3 is TGTGCCAGCAGCTTAAGGGGACAGGGTCCATGGTACTTC. It translates to CASSLRGQGPWYF. Combining the CDR3 with reference TRBV7-2 and TRBJ2-7 gives the whole variable domain GAGVSQSPSNKVTEKGKDVELRCDPISGHTALYWYRQSLGQGLEFLIYFQGNSAPDKSGLPSDRFSAERTGGSVSTLTIQRTQQEDSAVYLCASSLRGQGPWYFGPGTRLTVT.